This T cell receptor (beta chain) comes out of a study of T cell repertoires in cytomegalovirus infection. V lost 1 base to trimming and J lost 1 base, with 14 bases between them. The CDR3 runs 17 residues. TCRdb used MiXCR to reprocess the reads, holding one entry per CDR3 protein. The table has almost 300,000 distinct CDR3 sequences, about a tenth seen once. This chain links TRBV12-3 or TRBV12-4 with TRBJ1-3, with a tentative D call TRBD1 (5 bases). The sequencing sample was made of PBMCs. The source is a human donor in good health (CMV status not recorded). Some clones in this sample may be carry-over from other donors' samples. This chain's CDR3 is CASSLGAGRTSGNTIYF. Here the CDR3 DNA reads TGTGCCAGCAGTTTAGGCGCAGGGAGAACGTCTGGAAACACCATATATTTT.